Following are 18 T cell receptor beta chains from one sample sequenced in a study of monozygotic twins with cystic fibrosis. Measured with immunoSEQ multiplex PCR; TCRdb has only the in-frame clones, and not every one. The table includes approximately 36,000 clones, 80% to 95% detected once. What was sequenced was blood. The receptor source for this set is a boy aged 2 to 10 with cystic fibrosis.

The CDR3 spells CASKSGTPIHEKLFF. The CDR3 DNA follows: TGCGCCAGCAAGTCCGGGACACCGATTCATGAAAAACTGTTTTTT. The chain has TRBV5-1 and TRBJ1-4; D might be TRBD1 (6 bases). Germline loops: CDR1 SGHRS, CDR2 YFSETQ. V was pared by 6 bases and J by 6 bases, with 18 bases between. There are 15 residues in the CDR3. The full variable domain, in which reference TRBV5-1 and TRBJ1-4 provide the parts outside the CDR3, is KAGVTQTPRYLIKTRGQQVTLSCSPISGHRSVSWYQQTPGQGLQFLFEYFSETQRNKGNFPGRFSGRQFSNSRSEMNVSTLELGDSALYLCASKSGTPIHEKLFFGSGTQLSVL.

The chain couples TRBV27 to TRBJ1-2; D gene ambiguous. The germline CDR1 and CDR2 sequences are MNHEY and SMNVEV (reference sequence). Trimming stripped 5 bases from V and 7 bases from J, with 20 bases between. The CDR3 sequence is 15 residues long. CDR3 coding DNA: TGTGCCAGCAGTCCATATTCGGGCGCAAGCGGTGGCTACACCTTC. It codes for CASSPYSGASGGYTF.

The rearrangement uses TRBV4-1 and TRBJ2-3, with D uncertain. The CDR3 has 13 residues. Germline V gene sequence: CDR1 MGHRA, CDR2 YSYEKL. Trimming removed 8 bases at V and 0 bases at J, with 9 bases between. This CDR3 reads CASYSASTDTQYF. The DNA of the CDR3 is TGCGCCAGCTACAGCGCTAGCACAGATACGCAGTATTTT.

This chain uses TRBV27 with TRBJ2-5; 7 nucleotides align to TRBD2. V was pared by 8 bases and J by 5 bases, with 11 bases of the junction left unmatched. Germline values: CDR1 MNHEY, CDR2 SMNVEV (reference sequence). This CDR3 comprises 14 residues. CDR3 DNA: TGTGCCAGCCTAGGCAGCGGGGCGGGGGAGACCCAGTACTTC. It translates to CASLGSGAGETQYF.

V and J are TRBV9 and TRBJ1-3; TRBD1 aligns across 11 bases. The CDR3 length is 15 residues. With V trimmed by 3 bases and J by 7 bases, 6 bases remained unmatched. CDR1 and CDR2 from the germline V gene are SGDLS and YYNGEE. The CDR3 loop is CASSAPGQGENTIYF. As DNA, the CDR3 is TGTGCCAGCAGCGCACCGGGACAGGGGGAGAACACCATATATTTT.

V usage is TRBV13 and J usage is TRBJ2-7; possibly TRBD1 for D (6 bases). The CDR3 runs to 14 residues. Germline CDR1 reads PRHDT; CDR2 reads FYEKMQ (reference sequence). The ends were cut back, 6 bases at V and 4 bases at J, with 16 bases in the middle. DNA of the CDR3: TGTGCCAGCAGGCTAGGGACAACGAGTTACGAGCAGTACTTC. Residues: CASRLGTTSYEQYF.

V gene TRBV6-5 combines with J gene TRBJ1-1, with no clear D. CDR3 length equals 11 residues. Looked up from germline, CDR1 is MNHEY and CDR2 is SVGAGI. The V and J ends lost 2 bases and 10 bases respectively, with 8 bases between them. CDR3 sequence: CASSYIGIAFF. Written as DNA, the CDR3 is TGTGCCAGCAGTTACATTGGGATAGCTTTCTTT.

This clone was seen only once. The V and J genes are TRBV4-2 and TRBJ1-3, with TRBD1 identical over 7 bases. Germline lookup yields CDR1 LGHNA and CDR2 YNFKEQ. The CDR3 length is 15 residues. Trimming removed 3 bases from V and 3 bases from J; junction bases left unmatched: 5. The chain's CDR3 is CASSHRQGVGNTIYF. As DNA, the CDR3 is TGTGCCAGCAGCCATCGGCAGGGGGTTGGAAACACCATATATTTT.

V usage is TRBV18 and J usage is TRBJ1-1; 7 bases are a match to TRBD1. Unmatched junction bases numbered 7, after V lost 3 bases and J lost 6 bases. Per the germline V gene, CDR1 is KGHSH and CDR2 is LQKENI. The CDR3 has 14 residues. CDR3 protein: CASSPRQGQAEAFF. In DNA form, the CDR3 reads TGTGCCAGCTCACCCCGACAGGGCCAGGCTGAAGCTTTCTTT.

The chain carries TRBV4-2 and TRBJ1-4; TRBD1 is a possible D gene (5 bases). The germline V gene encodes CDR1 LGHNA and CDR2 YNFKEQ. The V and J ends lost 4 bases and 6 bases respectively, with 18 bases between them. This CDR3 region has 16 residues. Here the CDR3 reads CASSPKGRAGDEKLFF. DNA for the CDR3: TGTGCCAGCAGCCCAAAGGGGCGGGCTGGCGATGAAAAACTGTTTTTT.

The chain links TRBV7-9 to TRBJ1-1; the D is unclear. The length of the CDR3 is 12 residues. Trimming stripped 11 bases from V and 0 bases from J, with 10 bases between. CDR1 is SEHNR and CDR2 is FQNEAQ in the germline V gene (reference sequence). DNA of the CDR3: TGTGCCGGGCAGGATTTGAACACTGAAGCTTTCTTT. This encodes CAGQDLNTEAFF.

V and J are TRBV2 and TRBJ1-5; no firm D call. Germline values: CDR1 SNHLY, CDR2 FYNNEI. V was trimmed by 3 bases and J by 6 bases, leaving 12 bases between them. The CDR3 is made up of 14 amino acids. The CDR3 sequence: CASSERRVGQPQHF. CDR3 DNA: TGTGCCAGCAGTGAGAGGCGGGTGGGTCAGCCCCAGCATTTT.

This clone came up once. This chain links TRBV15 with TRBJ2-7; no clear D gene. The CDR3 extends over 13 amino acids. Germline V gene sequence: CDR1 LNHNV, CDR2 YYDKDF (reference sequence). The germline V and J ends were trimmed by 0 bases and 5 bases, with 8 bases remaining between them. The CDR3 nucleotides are TGTGCCACCAGCAGAGATACCGGACACGAGCAGTACTTC. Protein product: CATSRDTGHEQYF.

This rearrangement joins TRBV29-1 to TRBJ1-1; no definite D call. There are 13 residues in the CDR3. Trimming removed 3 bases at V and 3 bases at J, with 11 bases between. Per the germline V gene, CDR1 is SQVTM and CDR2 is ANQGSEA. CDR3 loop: CSVDTGRDTEAFF. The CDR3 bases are TGCAGCGTTGATACCGGACGGGACACTGAAGCTTTCTTT.

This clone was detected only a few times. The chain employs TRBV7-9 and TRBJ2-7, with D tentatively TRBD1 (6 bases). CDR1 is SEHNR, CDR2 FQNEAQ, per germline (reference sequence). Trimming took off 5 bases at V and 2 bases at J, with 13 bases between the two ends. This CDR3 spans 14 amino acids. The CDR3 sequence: CASSPWTVPYEQYF. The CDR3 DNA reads TGTGCCAGCAGCCCATGGACAGTCCCCTACGAGCAGTACTTC.

The CDR3 reads CASRELAGGRGSYNEQFF. The DNA of the CDR3 is TGTGCCAGCAGGGAACTAGCGGGGGGCCGGGGCTCCTACAATGAGCAGTTCTTC. The chain employs TRBV6-1 and TRBJ2-1; 12 bases map to TRBD2. The CDR3 has 18 residues. V was pared by 6 bases and J by 0 bases, with 9 bases of the junction left unmatched. Germline V gene sequence: CDR1 MNHNS, CDR2 SASEGT.

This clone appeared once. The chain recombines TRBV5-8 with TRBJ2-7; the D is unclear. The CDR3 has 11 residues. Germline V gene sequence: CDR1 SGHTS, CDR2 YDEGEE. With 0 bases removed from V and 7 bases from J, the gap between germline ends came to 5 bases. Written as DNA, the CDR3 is TGTGCCAGCAGCTTGGTGGTGGAGCAGTACTTC. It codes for CASSLVVEQYF.

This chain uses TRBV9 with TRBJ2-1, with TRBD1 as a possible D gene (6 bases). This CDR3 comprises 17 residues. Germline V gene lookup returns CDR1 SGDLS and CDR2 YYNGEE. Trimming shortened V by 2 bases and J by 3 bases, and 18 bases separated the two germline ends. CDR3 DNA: TGTGCCAGCAGCGTGGACAGCCGGGTGGTTGGCTACAATGAGCAGTTCTTC. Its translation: CASSVDSRVVGYNEQFF.